One T cell receptor (beta chain) is described in this entry. This sample is drawn from a study of blood T cell repertoires in COVID-19. Study context: Sites in the United States, Italy and Spain provided acute and convalescent COVID-19 samples.

Trimming removed 5 bases at V and 0 bases at J, with 13 bases between. Per germline, CDR1 SNHLY and CDR2 FYNNEI. The CDR3 is 15 residues long. The protocol was immunoSEQ multiplex PCR, while the TCRdb copy is restricted to in-frame clones and leaves out a portion. This table holds roughly 230,000 clones, 85% found once. The sample consisted of peripheral blood. This receptor was taken from a woman aged 60-75 years with active or convalescent COVID-19. This chain connects TRBV2 to TRBJ2-5; D remains unclear. CDR3: CASSPLVGNQETQYF. DNA for the CDR3: TGTGCCAGCAGTCCTTTGGTGGGCAACCAAGAGACCCAGTACTTC.